Below, 7 T cell receptor beta chains from the same sample are listed, as sequenced in a study of OX40 agonist ivuxolimab in advanced cancers. Measured with immunoSEQ multiplex PCR; TCRdb has only the in-frame clones, and not every one. The sample yields tens of thousands of clones, 91% seen once. Sequences were derived from CD4+ or CD8+ T cells sorted from blood, sampled in a trial of the OX40 agonist ivuxolimab. All receptors come from an adult with an advanced solid tumor such as melanoma, head and neck, liver or kidney cancer.

About this clone: Other DNA sequences in the same sample also yield this CDR3. CDR3 protein: CASSRTLYGYTF. The CDR3 nucleotides read TGTGCCAGCAGTCGAACCCTCTATGGCTACACCTTC. The chain uses TRBV28 and TRBJ1-2; D call uncertain. The germline V gene encodes CDR1 MDHEN and CDR2 SYDVKM. The CDR3 runs 12 residues. V shed 5 bases and J shed 4 bases, with 8 bases lying between them.

The chain combines TRBV5-8 with TRBJ1-5; D uncertain. The CDR3 loop spans 13 amino acids. Deletions cut 0 bases from V and 7 bases from J, with 8 bases between. Per germline, CDR1 SGHTS and CDR2 YDEGEE. The DNA for the CDR3 is TGTGCCAGCAGCTTGGAAAGGCGCCAGCCCCAGCATTTT. The encoded protein is CASSLERRQPQHF.

The V call is TRBV4-2, the J call TRBJ2-5, with D tentatively TRBD1 or TRBD2 (5 bases each). From germline, CDR1 is LGHNA and CDR2 YNFKEQ. V was shortened by 0 bases and J by 3 bases, with 11 bases between the two germline ends. The CDR3 loop spans 15 amino acids. The CDR3 DNA reads as TGTGCCAGCAGCCAAGACGGGACGGTGGAAGAGACCCAGTACTTC. It encodes CASSQDGTVEETQYF.

In DNA form, the CDR3 reads TGTGCCAGCAGACGGGCAGGGTACGTGAACACTGAAGCTTTCTTT. This sequence encodes CASRRAGYVNTEAFF. The chain employs TRBV28 and TRBJ1-1, with D possibly matching TRBD1 (5 bases). Germline V gene sequence: CDR1 MDHEN, CDR2 SYDVKM. This CDR3 has 15 residues. The V gene lost 6 bases and the J gene lost 0 bases, with 14 bases spanning the gap.

V usage is TRBV27 and J usage is TRBJ2-7; D remains unclear. The V gene lost 5 bases and the J gene lost 1 base, with 12 bases spanning the gap. The CDR3 sequence is 14 residues long. From germline, CDR1 is MNHEY and CDR2 SMNVEV (reference sequence). CDR3 sequence reads: CASSPRLDSYEQYF. The CDR3 DNA reads TGTGCCAGCAGTCCCAGACTGGATTCCTACGAGCAGTACTTC.

The V call is TRBV30, the J call TRBJ2-2; D may be TRBD2 (5 bases). The CDR3 extends over 13 amino acids. V lost 2 bases, J lost 7 bases, and 11 bases lay in between. CDR1 is GTSNPN, CDR2 SVGIG, per germline (reference sequence). In nucleotides, the CDR3 is TGTGCCTGGAGTATCGTTGCGGGCGGGGAGCTGTTTTTT. Amino acid sequence: CAWSIVAGGELFF.

The genes are TRBV15 and TRBJ2-1; tentative D call: TRBD2 (6 bases). V was clipped by 4 bases and J by 4 bases, with 11 bases between them. The CDR3 is made up of 14 amino acids. CDR1 is LNHNV, CDR2 YYDKDF, per germline (reference sequence). The CDR3 DNA reads TGTGCCACCAGCATCGAACTAGCATACAATGAGCAGTTCTTC. Protein sequence: CATSIELAYNEQFF.